The entry below gives a single T cell receptor (beta chain) sequence along with its context. Its target is unknown. These data originate in a study of long-term antiretroviral therapy in people with HIV. The study's findings and limits: Narrower CDR3 length ranges marked HIV repertoires relative to controls.

At the survey level, the v3.0 immunoSEQ assay was run. Here immunoSEQ multiplex PCR was the method, and the copy in TCRdb shows in-frame clones only, minus some. The sample carries fewer than 25,000 clones, 95% recorded once. This specimen consisted of unsorted PBMCs, obtained 4.8 to 5 years after starting antiretroviral therapy. The receptor was derived from a woman between 45 and 65 years old with HIV.

CDR3 DNA: TGTGCCAGCTCACCAGGGCAGCCCTACGAGCAGTACTTC. Protein: CASSPGQPYEQYF. The rearrangement links TRBV18 to TRBJ2-7; no reliable D call. CDR3 size: 13 residues. Deletions cut 2 bases from V and 2 bases from J, with 7 bases between. Germline-derived CDR1 and CDR2 are KGHSH and LQKENI.